This T cell receptor (beta chain) comes out of a study of blood T cell repertoires in COVID-19. In the study overall: The cDNA or gDNA used as material had been derived from T cells, B-cell-depleted T cells, or PBMCs.

Measured with immunoSEQ multiplex PCR; TCRdb has only the in-frame clones, and not every one. The sample lists about 310,000 clones; approximately 90% were seen once. CDR1 is SNHLY and CDR2 is FYNNEI in the germline V gene. The CDR3 is made up of 14 amino acids. V was clipped by 7 bases and J by 6 bases; unmatched bases: 6. Participants spanned ages roughly 18 to 90 years and resided in 20 to 30 US areas. Participants' own reports of clinical history determined their cohort assignment. Two consecutive negative NP/OP PCR tests, clearance, or resolved symptoms defined Cohort 3 recovery. This receptor was identified in a woman under 30 who had recovered from COVID-19. The material sequenced was PBMCs or T cells enriched from blood (not recorded which). V usage is TRBV2 and J usage is TRBJ1-5, with TRBD1 matching over 10 bases. In nucleotides, the CDR3 is TGTGCCAGCACCGGGACAGGGGCGGCTCAGCCCCAGCATTTT. It translates to CASTGTGAAQPQHF.